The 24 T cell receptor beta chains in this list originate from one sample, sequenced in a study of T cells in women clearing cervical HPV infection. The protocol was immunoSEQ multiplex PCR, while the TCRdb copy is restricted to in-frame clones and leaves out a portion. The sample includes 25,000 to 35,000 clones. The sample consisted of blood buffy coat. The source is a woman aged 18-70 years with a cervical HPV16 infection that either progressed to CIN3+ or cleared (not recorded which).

CDR3 bases read: TGTGCCATCAGTGAGACAGAAGTCTATGGC. Protein product: CAISETEVYG. The CDR3 as a whole reads CAISETEVYGYTF. J is TRBJ1-2 and V is TRBV10-3; D unclear. The read ends 3 residues before the CDR3 terminus; that terminus is restored from the germline J gene. The CDR3 spans 13 residues. V was clipped by 2 bases and J by 4 bases, with 8 bases between them. CDR1 ENHRY and CDR2 SYGVKD come from the germline V gene.

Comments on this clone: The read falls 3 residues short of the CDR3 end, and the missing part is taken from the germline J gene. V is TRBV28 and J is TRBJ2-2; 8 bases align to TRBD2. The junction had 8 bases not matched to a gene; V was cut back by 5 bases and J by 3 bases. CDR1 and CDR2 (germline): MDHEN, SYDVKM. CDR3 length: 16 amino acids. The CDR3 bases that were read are TGTGCCAGCAGTACCAGCCTAGCGGGTTACACCGGGGAG. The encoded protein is CASSTSLAGYTGE. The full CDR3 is CASSTSLAGYTGELFF.

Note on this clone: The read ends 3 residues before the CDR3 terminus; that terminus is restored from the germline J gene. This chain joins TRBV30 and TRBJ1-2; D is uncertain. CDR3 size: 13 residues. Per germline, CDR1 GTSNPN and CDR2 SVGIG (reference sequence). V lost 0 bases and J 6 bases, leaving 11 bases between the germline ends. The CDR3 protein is CAWSVGPGDGYTF. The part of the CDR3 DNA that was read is TGTGCCTGGAGTGTAGGGCCAGGAGATGGC.

Partial CDR3 DNA: TGTGCCAGCAGCCCCTCGGGGGGTCAGCCC. This sequence encodes CASSPSGGQP. The entire CDR3 protein reads CASSPSGGQPQHF. The chain employs TRBV7-9 and TRBJ1-5, with D maybe TRBD1 (5 bases). The read finishes 3 residues shy of the CDR3 end, and the germline J gene is used to complete it. Looked up from germline, CDR1 is SEHNR and CDR2 is FQNEAQ (reference sequence). This CDR3 is built from 13 residues. Trimming stripped 5 bases from V and 6 bases from J, with 11 bases between. Supplemented by reference TRBV7-9 and TRBJ1-5, the full variable domain reads DTGVSQNPRHKITKRGQNVTFRCDPISEHNRLYWYRQTLGQGPEFLTYFQNEAQLEKSRLLSDRFSAERPKGSFSTLEIQRTEQGDSAMYLCASSPSGGQPQHFGDGTRLSIL.

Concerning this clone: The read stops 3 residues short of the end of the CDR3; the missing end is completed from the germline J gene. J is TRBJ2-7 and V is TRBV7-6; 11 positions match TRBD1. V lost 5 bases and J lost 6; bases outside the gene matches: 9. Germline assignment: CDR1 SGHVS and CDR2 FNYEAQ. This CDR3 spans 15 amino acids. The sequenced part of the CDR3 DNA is TGTGCCAGCAGCCCCGAACCGGGACAGGGGGTCGAG. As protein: CASSPEPGQGVE. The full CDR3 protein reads CASSPEPGQGVEQYF.

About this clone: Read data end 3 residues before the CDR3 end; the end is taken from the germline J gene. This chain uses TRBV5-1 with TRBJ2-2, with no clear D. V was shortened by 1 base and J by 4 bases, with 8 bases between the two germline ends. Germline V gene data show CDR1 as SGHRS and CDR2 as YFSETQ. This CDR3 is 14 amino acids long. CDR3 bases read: TGCGCCAGCAGCTTGAACAGAGCCACCGGGGAG. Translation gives CASSLNRATGE. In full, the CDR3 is CASSLNRATGELFF.

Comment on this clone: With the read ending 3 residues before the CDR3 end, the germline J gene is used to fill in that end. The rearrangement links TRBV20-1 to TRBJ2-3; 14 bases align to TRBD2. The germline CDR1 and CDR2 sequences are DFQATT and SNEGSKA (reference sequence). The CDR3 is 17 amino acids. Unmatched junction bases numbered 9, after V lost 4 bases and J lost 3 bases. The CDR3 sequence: CSAIGTSGSLATDTQYF. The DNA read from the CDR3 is TGCAGTGCTATCGGGACTAGCGGGAGTCTGGCGACAGATACG.

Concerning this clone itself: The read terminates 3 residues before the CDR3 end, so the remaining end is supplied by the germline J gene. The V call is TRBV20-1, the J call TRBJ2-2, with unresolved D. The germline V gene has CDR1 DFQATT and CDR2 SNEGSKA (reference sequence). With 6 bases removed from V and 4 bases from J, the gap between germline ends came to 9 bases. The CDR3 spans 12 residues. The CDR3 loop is CSAKRGTGELFF. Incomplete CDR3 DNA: TGCAGTGCCAAAAGAGGCACCGGGGAG.

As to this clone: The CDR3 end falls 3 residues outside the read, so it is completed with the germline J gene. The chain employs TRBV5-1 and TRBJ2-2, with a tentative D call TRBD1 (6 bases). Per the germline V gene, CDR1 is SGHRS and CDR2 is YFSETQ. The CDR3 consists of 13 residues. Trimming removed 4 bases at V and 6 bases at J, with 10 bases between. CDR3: CASSGRGSGELFF. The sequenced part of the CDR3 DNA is TGCGCCAGCAGCGGCAGGGGTTCCGGGGAG.

CDR3 sequence reads: CASSPNPPGIANTEAFF. The part of the CDR3 DNA that was read is TGTGCCAGCAGCCCCAACCCCCCGGGGATTGCGAACACTGAA. This chain links TRBV9 with TRBJ1-1; D remains ambiguous. The read ends 3 residues before the CDR3 terminus; that terminus is restored from the germline J gene. The germline gives CDR1 SGDLS, CDR2 YYNGEE. CDR3 length equals 17 residues. With 4 bases removed from V and 1 base from J, the gap between germline ends came to 20 bases.

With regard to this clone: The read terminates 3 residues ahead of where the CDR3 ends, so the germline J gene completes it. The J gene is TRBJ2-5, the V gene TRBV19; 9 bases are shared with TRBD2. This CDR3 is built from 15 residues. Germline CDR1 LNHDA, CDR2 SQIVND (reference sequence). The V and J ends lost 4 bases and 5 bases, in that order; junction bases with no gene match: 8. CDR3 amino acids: CASSTAGGPRETQYF. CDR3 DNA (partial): TGTGCCAGTAGTACGGCGGGGGGGCCACGCGAGACC.

CDR3 sequence reads: CASSKRGETQYF. CDR3 DNA, as far as it was read: TGTGCCAGCAGCAAAAGGGGAGAGACC. This chain joins TRBV14 and TRBJ2-5; TRBD1 might be the D (5 bases). The CDR3 end is not reached by the read, which stops 3 residues before it; the germline J gene fills it in. The length of the CDR3 is 12 residues. The germline V gene has CDR1 SGHDN and CDR2 FVKESK. The V and J ends lost 5 bases and 4 bases respectively, with 8 bases between them.

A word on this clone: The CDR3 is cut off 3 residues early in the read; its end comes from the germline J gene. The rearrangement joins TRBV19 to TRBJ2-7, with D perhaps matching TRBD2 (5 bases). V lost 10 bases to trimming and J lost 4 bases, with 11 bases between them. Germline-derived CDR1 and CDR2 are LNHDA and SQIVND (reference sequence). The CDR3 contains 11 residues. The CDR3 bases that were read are TGTGCCACCGCCCGGGGTTACGAG. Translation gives CATARGYE. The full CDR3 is CATARGYEQYF.

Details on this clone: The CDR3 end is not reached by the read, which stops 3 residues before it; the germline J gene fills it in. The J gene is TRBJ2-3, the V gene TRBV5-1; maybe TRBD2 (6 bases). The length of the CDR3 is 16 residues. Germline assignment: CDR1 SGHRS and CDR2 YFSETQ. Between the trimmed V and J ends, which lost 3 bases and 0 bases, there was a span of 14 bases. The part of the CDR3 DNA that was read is TGCGCCAGCAGCTACCAAACGGGACTCAGCACAGATACG. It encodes CASSYQTGLSTDT. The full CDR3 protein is CASSYQTGLSTDTQYF.

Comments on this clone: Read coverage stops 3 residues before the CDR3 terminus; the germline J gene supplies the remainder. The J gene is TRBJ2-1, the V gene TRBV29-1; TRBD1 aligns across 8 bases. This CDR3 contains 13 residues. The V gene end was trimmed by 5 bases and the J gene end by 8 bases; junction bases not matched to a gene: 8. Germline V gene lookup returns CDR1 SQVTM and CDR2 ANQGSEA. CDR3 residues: CSVSTGGFDEQFF. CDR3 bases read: TGCAGCGTTTCCACAGGGGGTTTCGATGAG.

The CDR3 sequence is CASSVDPGGLETQYF. The sequenced part of the CDR3 DNA is TGTGCCAGCAGCGTAGATCCCGGGGGGCTAGAGACC. V is TRBV9 and J is TRBJ2-5, with D possibly TRBD2 on 7 matching bases. The read ends 3 residues early relative to the CDR3; the germline J gene fills the gap. This CDR3 has 15 amino acids. V lost 0 bases and J lost 4, with 13 bases in between. Germline CDR1 and CDR2: SGDLS and YYNGEE.

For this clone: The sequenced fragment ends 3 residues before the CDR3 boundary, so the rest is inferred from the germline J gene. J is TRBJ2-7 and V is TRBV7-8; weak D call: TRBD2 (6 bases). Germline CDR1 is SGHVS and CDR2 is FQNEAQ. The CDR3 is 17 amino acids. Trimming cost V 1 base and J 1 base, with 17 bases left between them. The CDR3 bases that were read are TGTGCCAGCAGCTTAGTCATGGGCAGTGCGGGGTCCTACGAG. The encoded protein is CASSLVMGSAGSYE. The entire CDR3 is CASSLVMGSAGSYEQYF.

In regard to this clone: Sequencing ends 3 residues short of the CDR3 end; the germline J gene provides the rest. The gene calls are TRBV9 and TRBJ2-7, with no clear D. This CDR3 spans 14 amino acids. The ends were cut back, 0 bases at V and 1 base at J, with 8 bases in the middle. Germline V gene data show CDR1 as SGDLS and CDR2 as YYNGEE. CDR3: CASSVETASYEQYF. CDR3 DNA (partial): TGTGCCAGCAGCGTAGAGACTGCTTCCTACGAG.

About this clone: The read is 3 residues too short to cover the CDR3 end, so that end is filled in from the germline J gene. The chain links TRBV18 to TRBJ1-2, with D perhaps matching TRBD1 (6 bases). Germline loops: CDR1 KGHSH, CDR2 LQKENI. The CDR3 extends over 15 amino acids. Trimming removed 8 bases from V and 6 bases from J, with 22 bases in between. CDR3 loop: CASESLDQGSNGYTF. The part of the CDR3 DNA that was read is TGTGCCAGCGAATCACTCGATCAGGGGTCTAATGGC.

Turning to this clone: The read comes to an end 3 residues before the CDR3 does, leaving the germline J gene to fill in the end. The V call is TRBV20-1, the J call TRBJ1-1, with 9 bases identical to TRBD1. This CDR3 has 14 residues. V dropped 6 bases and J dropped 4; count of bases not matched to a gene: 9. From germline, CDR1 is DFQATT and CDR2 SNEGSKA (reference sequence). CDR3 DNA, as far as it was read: TGCAGTGCCAAACTGACAGGGGGTGGCACTGAA. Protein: CSAKLTGGGTE. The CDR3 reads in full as CSAKLTGGGTEAFF.

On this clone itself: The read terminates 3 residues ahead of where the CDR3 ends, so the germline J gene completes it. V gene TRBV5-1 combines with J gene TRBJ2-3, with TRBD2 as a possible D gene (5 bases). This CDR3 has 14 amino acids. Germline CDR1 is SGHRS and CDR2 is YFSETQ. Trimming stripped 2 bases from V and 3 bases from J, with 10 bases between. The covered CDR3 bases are TGCGCCAGCAGCTTAACTCGGGGTACAGATACG. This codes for CASSLTRGTDT. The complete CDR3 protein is CASSLTRGTDTQYF.

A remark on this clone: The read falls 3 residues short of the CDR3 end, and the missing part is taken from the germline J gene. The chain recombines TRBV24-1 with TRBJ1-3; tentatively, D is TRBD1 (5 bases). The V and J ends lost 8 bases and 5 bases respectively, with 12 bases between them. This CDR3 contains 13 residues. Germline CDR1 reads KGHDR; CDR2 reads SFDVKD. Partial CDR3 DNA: TGTGCCACCACCAGGGTGGTCCGAAACACC. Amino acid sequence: CATTRVVRNT. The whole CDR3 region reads CATTRVVRNTIYF.

The CDR3 spells CASSWARSYEQYF. CDR3 DNA, as far as it was read: TGTGCCAGCAGCTGGGCAAGGTCCTACGAG. The chain links TRBV7-2 to TRBJ2-7; D unclear. The read ends 3 residues early relative to the CDR3; the germline J gene fills the gap. Germline V gene data show CDR1 as SGHTA and CDR2 as FQGNSA. The CDR3 covers 13 residues. V was pared by 4 bases and J by 1 base, with 8 bases between.

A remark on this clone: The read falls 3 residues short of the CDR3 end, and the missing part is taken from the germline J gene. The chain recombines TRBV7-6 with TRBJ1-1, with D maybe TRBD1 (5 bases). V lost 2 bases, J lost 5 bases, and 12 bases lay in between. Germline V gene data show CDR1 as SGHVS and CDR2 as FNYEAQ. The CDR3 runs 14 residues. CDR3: CASSLWAGRTEAFF. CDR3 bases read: TGTGCCAGCAGCTTATGGGCAGGGCGAACTGAA.